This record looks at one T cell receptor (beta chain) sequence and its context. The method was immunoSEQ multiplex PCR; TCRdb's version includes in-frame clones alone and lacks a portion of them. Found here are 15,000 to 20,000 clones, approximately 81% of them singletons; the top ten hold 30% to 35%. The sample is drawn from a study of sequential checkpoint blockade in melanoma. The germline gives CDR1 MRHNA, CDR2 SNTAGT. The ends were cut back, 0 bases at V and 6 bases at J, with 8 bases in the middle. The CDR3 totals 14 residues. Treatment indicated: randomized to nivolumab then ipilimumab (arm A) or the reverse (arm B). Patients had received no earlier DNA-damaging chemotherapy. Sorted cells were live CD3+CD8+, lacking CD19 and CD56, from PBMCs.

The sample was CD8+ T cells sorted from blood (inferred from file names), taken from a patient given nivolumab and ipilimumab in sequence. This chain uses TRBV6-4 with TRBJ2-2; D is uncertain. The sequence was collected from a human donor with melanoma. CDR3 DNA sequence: TGTGCCAGCAGTGACTCGAGAGTGGCCGGGGAGCTGTTTTTT. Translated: CASSDSRVAGELFF.